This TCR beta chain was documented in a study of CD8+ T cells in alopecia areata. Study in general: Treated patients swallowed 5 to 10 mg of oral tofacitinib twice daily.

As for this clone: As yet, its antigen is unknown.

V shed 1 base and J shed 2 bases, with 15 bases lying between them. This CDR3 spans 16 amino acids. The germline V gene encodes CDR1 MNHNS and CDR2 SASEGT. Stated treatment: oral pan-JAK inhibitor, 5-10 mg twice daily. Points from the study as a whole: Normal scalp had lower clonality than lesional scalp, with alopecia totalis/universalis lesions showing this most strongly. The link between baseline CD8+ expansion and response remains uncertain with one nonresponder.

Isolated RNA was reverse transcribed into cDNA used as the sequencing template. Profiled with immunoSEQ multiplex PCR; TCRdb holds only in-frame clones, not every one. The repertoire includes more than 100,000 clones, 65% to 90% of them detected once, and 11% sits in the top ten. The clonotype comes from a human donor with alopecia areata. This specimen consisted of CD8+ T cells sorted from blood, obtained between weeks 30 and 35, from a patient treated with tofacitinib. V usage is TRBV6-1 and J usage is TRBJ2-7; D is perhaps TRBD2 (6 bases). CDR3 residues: CASSEGAGSGPYEQYF. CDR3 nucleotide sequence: TGTGCCAGCAGTGAAGGCGCGGGGTCCGGGCCCTACGAGCAGTACTTC.